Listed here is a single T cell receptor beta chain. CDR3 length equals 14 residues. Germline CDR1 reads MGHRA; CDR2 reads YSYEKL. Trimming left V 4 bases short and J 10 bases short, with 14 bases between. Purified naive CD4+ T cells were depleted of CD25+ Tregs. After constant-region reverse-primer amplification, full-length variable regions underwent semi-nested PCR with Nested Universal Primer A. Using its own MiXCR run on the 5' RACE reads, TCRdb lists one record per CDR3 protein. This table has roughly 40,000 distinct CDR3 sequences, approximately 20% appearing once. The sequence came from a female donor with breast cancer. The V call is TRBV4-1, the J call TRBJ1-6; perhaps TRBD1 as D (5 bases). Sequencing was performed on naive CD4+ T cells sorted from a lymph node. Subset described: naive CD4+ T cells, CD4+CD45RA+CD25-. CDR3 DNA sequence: TGCGCCAGCAGCCTAATGGATTGGGGGTCACCCCTCCACTTT. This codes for CASSLMDWGSPLHF.